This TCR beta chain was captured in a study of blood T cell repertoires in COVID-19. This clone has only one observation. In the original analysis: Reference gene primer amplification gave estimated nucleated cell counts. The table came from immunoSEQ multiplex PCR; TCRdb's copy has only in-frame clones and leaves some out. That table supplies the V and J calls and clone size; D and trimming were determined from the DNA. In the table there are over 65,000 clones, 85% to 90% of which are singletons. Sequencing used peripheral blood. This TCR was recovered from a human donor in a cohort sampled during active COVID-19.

The CDR3 sequence is CASSPPGQGAAGELFF. The DNA of the CDR3 is TGTGCCAGCAGCCCTCCGGGACAGGGGGCGGCCGGGGAGCTGTTTTTT. The chain combines TRBV28 with TRBJ2-2, with 12 nucleotides matching TRBD1. In germline, CDR1 is MDHEN, CDR2 SYDVKM. CDR3 length: 16 amino acids. V shed 6 bases, J shed 6 bases, and the junction held 8 bases outside the gene matches.